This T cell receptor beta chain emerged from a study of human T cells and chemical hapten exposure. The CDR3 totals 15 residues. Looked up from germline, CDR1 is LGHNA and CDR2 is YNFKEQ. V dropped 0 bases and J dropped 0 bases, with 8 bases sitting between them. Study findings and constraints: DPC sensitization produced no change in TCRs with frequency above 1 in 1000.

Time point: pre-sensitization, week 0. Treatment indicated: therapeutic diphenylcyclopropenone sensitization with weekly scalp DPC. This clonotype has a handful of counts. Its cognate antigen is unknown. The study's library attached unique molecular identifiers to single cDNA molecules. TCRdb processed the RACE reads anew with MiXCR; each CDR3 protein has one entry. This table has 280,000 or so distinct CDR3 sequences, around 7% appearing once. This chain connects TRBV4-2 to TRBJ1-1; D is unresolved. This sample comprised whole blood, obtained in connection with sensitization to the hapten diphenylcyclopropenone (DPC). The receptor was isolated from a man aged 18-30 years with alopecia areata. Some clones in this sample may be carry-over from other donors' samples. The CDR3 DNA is TGTGCCAGCAGCCAAGAGGAGGGCTTGAACACTGAAGCTTTCTTT. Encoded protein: CASSQEEGLNTEAFF.